Listed below are T cell receptor beta chains from one sample, sequenced in a study of Ad26.COV2.S vaccination and SARS-CoV-2 variants. Measured with immunoSEQ multiplex PCR; TCRdb has only the in-frame clones, and not every one. The profile shows 250,000 to 300,000 clones, approximately 89% of them singletons. The starting material was peripheral blood, obtained in a trial of Ad26.COV2.S vaccine versus placebo. The receptors shown here come from a person between 18 and 65 years old who received the Ad26.COV2.S COVID-19 vaccine or a placebo. The CDR3 runs from the conserved cysteine through the conserved F or W. D genes are given only for firm matches. A row's size may be missing; if present it is once, few, many or a size class.

size	D	V	J	CDR3	DNA
-	-	TRBV21-1	TRBJ1-5	CASSSAPRTGADQPQHF	TGTGCCAGCAGCTCCGCCCCGAGGACAGGGGCAGATCAGCCCCAGCATTTT
once	TRBD1	TRBV28	TRBJ1-5	CAIDTGVLNQPQHF	TGTGCCATCGACACAGGGGTCCTCAATCAGCCCCAGCATTTT
-	TRBD1	TRBV4-2	TRBJ2-3	CASSQETGGKDTQYF	TGTGCCAGCAGCCAAGAGACAGGGGGAAAGGATACGCAGTATTTT
-	TRBD1	TRBV6-5	TRBJ2-2	CASSFGQGEELFF	TGTGCCAGCAGCTTTGGACAGGGTGAGGAGCTGTTTTTT
-	-	TRBV2	TRBJ2-1	CASSEAWGLFF	TGTGCCAGCAGTGAAGCCTGGGGGCTGTTCTTC
-	-	TRBV7-6	TRBJ2-2	CASSPGTTNTGELFF	TGTGCCAGCAGCCCCGGGACAACGAACACCGGGGAGCTGTTTTTT
-	-	TRBV19	TRBJ1-3	CASSVQDHSGNTIYF	TGTGCCAGTAGTGTACAGGACCACTCTGGAAACACCATATATTTT
-	-	TRBV18	TRBJ2-1	CASSPRDFNEQFF	TGTGCCAGCTCACCTAGGGACTTCAATGAGCAGTTCTTC
-	TRBD1	TRBV4-2	TRBJ1-6	CASSHGDRSSYNSPLHF	TGTGCCAGCAGCCATGGGGACAGGAGCTCCTATAATTCACCCCTCCACTTT
-	TRBD2	TRBV28	TRBJ2-3	CASSPWTSTTDTQYF	TGTGCCAGCAGTCCCTGGACTAGTACCACAGATACGCAGTATTTT
-	-	TRBV10-3	TRBJ2-5	CAISMGPGSPSVTQYF	TGTGCCATCAGTATGGGTCCGGGCAGCCCAAGTGTGACCCAGTACTTC
-	TRBD2	TRBV18	TRBJ2-2	CASSPRRGLLANTGELFF	TGTGCCAGCTCACCGCGGCGGGGGTTACTAGCAAATACCGGGGAGCTGTTTTTT
-	TRBD1	TRBV2	TRBJ2-5	CASRPGTVVETQYF	TGTGCCAGCAGACCGGGGACAGTCGTAGAGACCCAGTACTTC
-	TRBD1	TRBV5-1	TRBJ2-3	CASRVDRGFTDTQYF	TGCGCCAGCAGGGTAGACAGGGGGTTCACAGATACGCAGTATTTT
-	-	TRBV6-2/TRBV6-3	TRBJ1-1	CASSPSGGGPEAFF	TGTGCCAGCAGCCCATCCGGGGGCGGGCCTGAAGCTTTCTTT
-	TRBD2	TRBV5-4	TRBJ2-5	CASSLTGGPFGGETQYF	TGTGCCAGCAGCTTAACGGGAGGGCCGTTCGGTGGAGAGACCCAGTACTTC
-	-	TRBV9	TRBJ2-7	CASSVLSFPYEQYF	TGTGCCAGCAGTGTCCTGAGCTTCCCCTACGAGCAGTACTTC
once	-	TRBV10-2	TRBJ1-1	CASSVQGRNTEAFF	TGCGCCAGCAGTGTGCAGGGACGGAACACTGAAGCTTTCTTT
-	TRBD1	TRBV19	TRBJ1-1	CASSEDRDTEAFF	TGTGCCAGTTCCGAGGACAGGGACACTGAAGCTTTCTTT
-	TRBD1	TRBV27	TRBJ1-6	CASSSTLQGAGYNSPLHF	TGTGCCAGCAGTTCAACCTTACAGGGGGCGGGCTATAATTCACCCCTCCACTTT
-	-	TRBV27	TRBJ1-2	CASSSSREPIYGYTF	TGTGCCAGCAGTTCCTCCAGGGAGCCCATCTATGGCTACACCTTC
-	TRBD2	TRBV6-4	TRBJ2-3	CASSESSGERADTQYF	TGTGCCAGCAGTGAATCTAGCGGAGAGAGGGCAGATACGCAGTATTTT
-	-	TRBV27	TRBJ2-5	CASSLYTGTYRETQYF	TGTGCCAGCAGTTTATACACAGGAACGTACAGAGAGACCCAGTACTTC
-	TRBD2	TRBV5-8	TRBJ2-2	CASSSGGGRTGELFF	TGTGCCAGCAGTTCTGGCGGGGGAAGAACCGGGGAGCTGTTTTTT
once	TRBD1	TRBV5-5	TRBJ2-2	CASSLGTGGTGELFF	TGTGCCAGCAGCTTGGGTACAGGGGGCACCGGGGAGCTGTTTTTT
-	-	TRBV5-1	TRBJ1-2	CASSLSTGPNYGYTF	TGCGCCAGCAGCTTGAGCACAGGTCCTAACTATGGCTACACCTTC
-	TRBD2	TRBV7-8	TRBJ2-7	CASSTREGNYEQYF	TGTGCCAGCAGCACTAGGGAGGGAAACTACGAGCAGTACTTC
-	-	TRBV10-3	TRBJ1-2	CAITLRAGWGYTF	TGTGCCATCACCCTCCGGGCCGGGTGGGGCTACACCTTC
once	-	TRBV15	TRBJ1-1	CATSRDGVGAAAFF	TGTGCCACCAGCAGAGATGGGGTTGGGGCTGCAGCTTTCTTT
-	-	TRBV30	TRBJ2-2	CAWSVVGAGDTGELFF	TGTGCCTGGAGTGTAGTGGGCGCGGGCGACACCGGGGAGCTGTTTTTT
-	TRBD1	TRBV7-2	TRBJ1-5	CASSQRDSLLSTLHF	TGTGCCAGCAGCCAGCGGGACAGCCTGCTTTCGACTCTGCATTTT
-	-	TRBV28	TRBJ2-5	CASRVGRAPRTQYF	TGTGCCAGCAGGGTGGGTAGGGCCCCTAGGACCCAGTACTTC
once	TRBD2	TRBV6-1	TRBJ2-1	CASSEAGGTRSNEQFF	TGTGCCAGCAGTGAAGCTGGGGGGACTAGGTCCAATGAGCAGTTCTTC
once	TRBD1	TRBV11-1	TRBJ2-7	CASSRRGRGSYEQYF	TGTGCCAGCAGTCGCAGGGGGCGCGGCTCCTACGAGCAGTACTTC
-	-	TRBV18	TRBJ2-7	CASSPPGTKGEQYF	TGTGCCAGCTCACCACCGGGCACAAAAGGGGAGCAGTACTTC
-	-	TRBV7-9	TRBJ1-4	CASSLGPVSTNEKLFF	TGTGCCAGCAGCTTAGGCCCGGTGTCAACTAATGAAAAACTGTTTTTT
few	-	TRBV7-3	TRBJ1-1	CASSFSVNTEAFF	TGTGCCAGCAGCTTCTCGGTGAACACTGAAGCTTTCTTT
-	-	TRBV2	TRBJ2-1	CASRNQLGNEQFF	TGTGCCAGCAGGAACCAACTCGGCAATGAGCAGTTCTTC
-	-	TRBV5-1	TRBJ1-3	CASSFGSDGNTIYF	TGCGCCAGCAGCTTTGGATCCGATGGAAACACCATATATTTT
once	TRBD1	TRBV6-5	TRBJ1-1	CASPTDRGRGVAFF	TGTGCCAGCCCTACGGACAGGGGGCGCGGTGTTGCTTTCTTT